This T cell receptor (beta chain) was captured by sequencing in a study of sequential checkpoint blockade in melanoma (dated by TCRdb to 2018 to 2020). Study-level background: Using 1:1 randomization, the trial assigned patients either to first-line nivolumab followed by ipilimumab (arm A) or to ipilimumab followed by nivolumab (arm B). Maintenance nivolumab came after each of the two trial sequences. In about 80% of the matched pre- and post-treatment tumor biopsy pairs, both biopsies came from the same lesion. About two dozen patients had matched tumor biopsies taken before treatment and at week 13, after single-agent nivolumab (arm A) or ipilimumab (arm B). TCRbeta immunosequencing was performed on DNA from around 96 pretreatment melanoma tumor samples. Overall results and qualifications from the work: Validation of the response-prediction model combining TCR metrics and mutation burden is needed in larger, independent patient cohorts. Within-arm analyses of tumor T-cell fraction were limited by small sample sizes and reduced statistical power. Tumor T-cell fraction and clonality were correlated with PD-L1 staining and CD8+ T-cell counts, but not with mutational load. In the nivolumab-first arm (arm A), an association was found between pretreatment tumor TIL clonality and response (P = .04). Patients whose tumor T-cell fraction and clonality increased by week 13 were about 30 times more likely to achieve clinical benefit.

The germline V gene encodes CDR1 MNHGY and CDR2 SAAAGT. V loses 5 bases at its end and J loses 7 bases; junction bases beyond the gene matches: 6. From cysteine to phenylalanine, the CDR3 is 13 amino acids long. Only CDR3 DNA remains: 39 bases, in frame from the first base. TCRbeta CDR3 regions were immunosequenced from genomic DNA with the immunoSEQ Assay. Before high-throughput sequencing, genomic DNA was amplified using bias-controlled multiplex PCR. As for how the authors treated the data: To quantify the absolute abundance of each unique TCRbeta CDR3 region, the sequences were collapsed and filtered. Clonality, defined as 1 minus Pielou's evenness, was calculated using productive rearrangements only. Tumor T-cell fraction was calculated by normalizing TCRbeta template counts to the amount of usable DNA, which was estimated from several housekeeping genes. A previously published method was used to identify clones whose frequencies were significantly greater in on-treatment samples than in baseline samples. This is the immuneACCESS table as TCRdb keeps it, with only in-frame sequences that have V and J called. A part of the clones is gone; compared with another copy, unresolved V genes explain less than half, and the rest is unexplained. D and trimming come from the DNA, and the V and J calls and clone size come from that table. For this sample the table gives under 20,000 clones, of which more than 65% were detected only once. In total, the top ten clones hold 4.8% of the sample.

Read against the paper, the sample's treatment or condition label means: randomized to nivolumab then ipilimumab (arm A) or the reverse (arm B). None of the trial patients had been given prior DNA-damaging chemotherapy. CheckMate 064, a randomized, open-label phase II trial of sequential checkpoint blockade, was the source of the samples, all of which came from patients with melanoma. Tumor TCR sequencing used genomic DNA from formalin-fixed paraffin-embedded (FFPE) tissue samples. As to this clone: It has no known antigen specificity. No qualities accompany the bases; no much larger clone lies one base away.

The chain couples TRBV6-8 to TRBJ1-2; 8 of the junction bases match TRBD1. This sample comprised tumor tissue (inferred from file names), obtained from a patient given nivolumab and ipilimumab in sequence. The sequence was collected from a human donor with melanoma. The CDR3 protein is CASSAGTGGGYTF. The DNA sequence reads TGTGCCAGCAGTGCCGGGACAGGCGGTGGCTACACCTTC.